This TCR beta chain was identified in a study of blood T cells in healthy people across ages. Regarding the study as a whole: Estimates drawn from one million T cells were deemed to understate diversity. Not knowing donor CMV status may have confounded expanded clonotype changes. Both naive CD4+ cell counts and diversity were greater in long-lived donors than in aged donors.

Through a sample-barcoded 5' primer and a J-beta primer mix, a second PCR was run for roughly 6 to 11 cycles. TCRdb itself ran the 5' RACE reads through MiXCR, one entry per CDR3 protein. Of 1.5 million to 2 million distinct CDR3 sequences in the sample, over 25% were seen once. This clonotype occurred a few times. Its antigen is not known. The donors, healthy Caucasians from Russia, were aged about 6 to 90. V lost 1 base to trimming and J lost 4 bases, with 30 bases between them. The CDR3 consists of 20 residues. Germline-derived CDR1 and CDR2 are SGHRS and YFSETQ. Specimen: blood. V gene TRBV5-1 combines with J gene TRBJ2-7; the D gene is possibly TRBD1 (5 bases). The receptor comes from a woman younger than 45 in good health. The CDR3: CASSLSVRESSRIPLYEQYF. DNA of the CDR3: TGCGCCAGCAGCTTGTCCGTCAGGGAATCATCGAGGATCCCACTTTACGAGCAGTACTTC.